This record covers a single T cell receptor (beta chain). The data are from a study of T cell changes during pregnancy in multiple sclerosis. Only in-frame clones appear in the TCRdb table, and some are missing; sequencing was by immunoSEQ multiplex PCR. The top ten hold about 0.42% of the sample, which has roughly 40,000 clones, more than 80% seen once. Germline V gene data show CDR1 as SGHTA and CDR2 as FQGNSA. Trimming at V came to 5 bases and at J to 8 bases, leaving 9 bases not matched to a gene. The CDR3 has 14 residues. The sequenced sample was CD4+ T cells from peripheral blood mononuclear cells, obtained in the third trimester of pregnancy. The TCR sequence derives from a female donor with multiple sclerosis, enrolled in a pregnancy study. This rearrangement joins TRBV7-2 to TRBJ2-1; 7 positions agree with TRBD1. The DNA of the CDR3 is TGTGCCAGCAGCCCTCCGAGGCAGGGGGATGAGCAGTTCTTC. The encoded protein is CASSPPRQGDEQFF.